The subject of this entry is one TCR beta chain. Original data processing: Amplification of reference gene primers was used by the study to estimate nucleated cell counts. Produced via immunoSEQ multiplex PCR; TCRdb's table is partial and in-frame only. The V and J calls and clone size come from that table; D and trimming were worked out from the DNA. The sample has around 320,000 clones, about 82% seen once. The data were taken from a study of blood T cell repertoires in COVID-19. Looking at the study overall: Sources were T cells, B-cell-depleted T cells, or PBMCs; the material itself was cDNA or gDNA.

This clonotype was sampled from a human donor in a cohort sampled during active COVID-19. The specimen was peripheral blood.

The CDR3, as DNA: TGTGCCACCAGACAGGGATGGGGCACTGAAGCTTTCTTT. Protein sequence: CATRQGWGTEAFF. This chain links TRBV24-1 with TRBJ1-1; possible D gene TRBD1, 6 bases. Per the germline V gene, CDR1 is KGHDR and CDR2 is SFDVKD. The CDR3 runs to 13 residues. The ends were cut back, 7 bases at V and 4 bases at J, with 12 bases in the middle.